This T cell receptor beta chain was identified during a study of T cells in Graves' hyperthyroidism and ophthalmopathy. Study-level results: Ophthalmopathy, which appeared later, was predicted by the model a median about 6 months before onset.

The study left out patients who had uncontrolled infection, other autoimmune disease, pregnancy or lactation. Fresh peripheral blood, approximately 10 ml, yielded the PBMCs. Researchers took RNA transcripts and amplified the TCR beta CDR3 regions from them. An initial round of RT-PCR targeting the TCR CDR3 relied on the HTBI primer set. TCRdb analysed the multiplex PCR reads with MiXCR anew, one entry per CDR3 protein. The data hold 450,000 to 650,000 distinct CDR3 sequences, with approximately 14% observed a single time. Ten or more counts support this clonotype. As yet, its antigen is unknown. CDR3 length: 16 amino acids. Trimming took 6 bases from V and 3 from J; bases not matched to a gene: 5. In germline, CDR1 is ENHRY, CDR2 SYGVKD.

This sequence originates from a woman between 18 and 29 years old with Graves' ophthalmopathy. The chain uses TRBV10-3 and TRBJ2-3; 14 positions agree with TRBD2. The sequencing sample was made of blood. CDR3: CAIRSGLAGVTDTQYF. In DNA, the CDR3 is TGTGCCATCAGGTCGGGACTAGCGGGAGTAACAGATACGCAGTATTTT.